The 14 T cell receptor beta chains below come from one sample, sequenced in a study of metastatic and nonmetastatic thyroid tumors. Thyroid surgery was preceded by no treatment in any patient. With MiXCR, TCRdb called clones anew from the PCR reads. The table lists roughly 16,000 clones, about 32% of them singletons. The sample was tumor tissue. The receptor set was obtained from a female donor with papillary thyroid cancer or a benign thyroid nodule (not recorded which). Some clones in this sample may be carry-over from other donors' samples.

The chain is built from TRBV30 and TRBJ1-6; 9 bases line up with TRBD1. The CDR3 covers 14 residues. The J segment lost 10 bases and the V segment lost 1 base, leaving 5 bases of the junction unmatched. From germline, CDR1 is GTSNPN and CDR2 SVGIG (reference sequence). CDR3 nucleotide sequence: TGTGCCTGGAGTGAGGGACAGGGCTTCTCACCCCTCCACTTT. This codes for CAWSEGQGFSPLHF.

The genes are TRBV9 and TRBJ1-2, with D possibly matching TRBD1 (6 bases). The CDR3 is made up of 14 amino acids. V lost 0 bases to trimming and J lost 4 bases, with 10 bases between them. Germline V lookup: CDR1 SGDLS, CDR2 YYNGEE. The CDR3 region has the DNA TGTGCCAGCAGCGTAGACCAGGGGCCCTATGGCTACACCTTC. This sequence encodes CASSVDQGPYGYTF.

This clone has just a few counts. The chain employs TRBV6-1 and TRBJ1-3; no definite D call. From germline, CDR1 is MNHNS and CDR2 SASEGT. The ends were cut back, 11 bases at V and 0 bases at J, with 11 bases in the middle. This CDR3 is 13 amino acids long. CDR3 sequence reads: CASRAFSGNTIYF. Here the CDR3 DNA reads TGTGCCTCCCGGGCATTCTCTGGAAACACCATATATTTT.

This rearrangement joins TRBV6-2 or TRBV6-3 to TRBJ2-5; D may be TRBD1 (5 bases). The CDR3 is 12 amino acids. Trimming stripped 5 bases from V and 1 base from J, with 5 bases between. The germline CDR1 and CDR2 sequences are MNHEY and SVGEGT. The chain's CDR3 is CASSGAQETQYF. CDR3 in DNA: TGTGCCAGCAGTGGGGCCCAAGAGACCCAGTACTTC.

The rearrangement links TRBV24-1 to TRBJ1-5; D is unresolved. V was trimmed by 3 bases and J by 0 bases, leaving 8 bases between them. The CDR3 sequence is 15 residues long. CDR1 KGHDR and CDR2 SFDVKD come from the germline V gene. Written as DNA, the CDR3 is TGTGCCACCAGTGATGGAAGATATAGCAATCAGCCCCAGCATTTT. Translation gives CATSDGRYSNQPQHF.

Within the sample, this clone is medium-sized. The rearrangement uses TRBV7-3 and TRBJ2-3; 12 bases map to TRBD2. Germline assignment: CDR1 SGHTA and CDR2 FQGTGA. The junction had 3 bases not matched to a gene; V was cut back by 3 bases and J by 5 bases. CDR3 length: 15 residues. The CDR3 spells CASSFTSGGLDTQYF. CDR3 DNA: TGTGCCAGCAGCTTCACTAGCGGGGGGTTAGATACGCAGTATTTT.

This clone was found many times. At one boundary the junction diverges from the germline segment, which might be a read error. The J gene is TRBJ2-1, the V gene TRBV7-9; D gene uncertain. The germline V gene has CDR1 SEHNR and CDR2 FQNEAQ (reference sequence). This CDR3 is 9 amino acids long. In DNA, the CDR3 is TGTGCCAGCAGCTTAGTGGCCCATTGG. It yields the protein CASSLVAHW. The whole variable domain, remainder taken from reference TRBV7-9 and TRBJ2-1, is DTGVSQNPRHKITKRGQNVTFRCDPISEHNRLYWYRQTLGQGPEFLTYFQNEAQLEKSRLLSDRFSAERPKGSFSTLEIQRTEQGDSAMYLCASSLVAHWGPGTRLTVL.

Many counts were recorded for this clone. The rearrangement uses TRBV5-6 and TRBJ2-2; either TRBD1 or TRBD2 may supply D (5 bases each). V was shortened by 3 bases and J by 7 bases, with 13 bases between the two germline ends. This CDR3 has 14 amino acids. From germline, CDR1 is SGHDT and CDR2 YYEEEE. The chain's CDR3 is CASSSGYGGGELFF. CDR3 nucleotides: TGTGCCAGCAGCTCAGGGTATGGAGGCGGGGAGCTGTTTTTT. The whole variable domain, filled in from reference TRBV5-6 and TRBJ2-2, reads DAGVTQSPTHLIKTRGQQVTLRCSPKSGHDTVSWYQQALGQGPQFIFQYYEEEERQRGNFPDRFSGHQFPNYSSELNVNALLLGDSALYLCASSSGYGGGELFFGEGSRLTVL.

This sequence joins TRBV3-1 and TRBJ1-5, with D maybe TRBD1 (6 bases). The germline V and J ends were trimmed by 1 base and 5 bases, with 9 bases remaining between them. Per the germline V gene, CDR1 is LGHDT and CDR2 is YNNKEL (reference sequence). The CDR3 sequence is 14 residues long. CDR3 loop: CASSQAGVDQPQHF. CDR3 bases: TGTGCCAGCAGCCAAGCAGGGGTAGATCAGCCCCAGCATTTT.

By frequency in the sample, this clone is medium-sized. The CDR3 reads CASSYGQEYNEQFF. CDR3 coding DNA: TGTGCCAGCAGTTACGGACAGGAATACAATGAGCAGTTCTTC. The gene calls are TRBV6-5 and TRBJ2-1, with TRBD1 identical over 7 bases. Germline CDR1 is MNHEY and CDR2 is SVGAGI. J lost 4 bases, V lost 2 bases, and 2 bases had no gene match. The CDR3 totals 14 residues.

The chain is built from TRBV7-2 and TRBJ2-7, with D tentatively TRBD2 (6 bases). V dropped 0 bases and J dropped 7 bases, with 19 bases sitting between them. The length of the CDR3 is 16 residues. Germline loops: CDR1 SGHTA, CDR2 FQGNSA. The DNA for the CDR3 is TGTGCCAGCAGCTTAGCCGGGACTCGCCTACGAGCGGAGCAGTACTTC. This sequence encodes CASSLAGTRLRAEQYF.

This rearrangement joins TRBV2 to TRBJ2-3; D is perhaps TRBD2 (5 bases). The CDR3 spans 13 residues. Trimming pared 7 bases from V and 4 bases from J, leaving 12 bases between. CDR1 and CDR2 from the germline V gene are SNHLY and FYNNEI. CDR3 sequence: CASTSGFADTQYF. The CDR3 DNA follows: TGTGCCAGCACTTCGGGATTCGCAGATACGCAGTATTTT.

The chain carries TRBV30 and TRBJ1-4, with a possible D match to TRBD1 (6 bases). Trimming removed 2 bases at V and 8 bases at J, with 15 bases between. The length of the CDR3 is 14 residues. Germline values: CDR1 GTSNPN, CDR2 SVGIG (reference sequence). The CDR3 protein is CAWSSVGGREKLFF. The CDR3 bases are TGTGCCTGGAGTTCGGTTGGGGGCAGGGAAAAACTGTTTTTT.

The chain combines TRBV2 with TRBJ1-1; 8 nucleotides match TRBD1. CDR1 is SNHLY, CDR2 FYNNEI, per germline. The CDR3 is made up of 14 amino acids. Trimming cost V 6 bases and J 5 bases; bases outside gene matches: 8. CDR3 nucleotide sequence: TGTGCCAGCAGGACCGGACAGGGAGCGACTGAAGCTTTCTTT. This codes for CASRTGQGATEAFF.